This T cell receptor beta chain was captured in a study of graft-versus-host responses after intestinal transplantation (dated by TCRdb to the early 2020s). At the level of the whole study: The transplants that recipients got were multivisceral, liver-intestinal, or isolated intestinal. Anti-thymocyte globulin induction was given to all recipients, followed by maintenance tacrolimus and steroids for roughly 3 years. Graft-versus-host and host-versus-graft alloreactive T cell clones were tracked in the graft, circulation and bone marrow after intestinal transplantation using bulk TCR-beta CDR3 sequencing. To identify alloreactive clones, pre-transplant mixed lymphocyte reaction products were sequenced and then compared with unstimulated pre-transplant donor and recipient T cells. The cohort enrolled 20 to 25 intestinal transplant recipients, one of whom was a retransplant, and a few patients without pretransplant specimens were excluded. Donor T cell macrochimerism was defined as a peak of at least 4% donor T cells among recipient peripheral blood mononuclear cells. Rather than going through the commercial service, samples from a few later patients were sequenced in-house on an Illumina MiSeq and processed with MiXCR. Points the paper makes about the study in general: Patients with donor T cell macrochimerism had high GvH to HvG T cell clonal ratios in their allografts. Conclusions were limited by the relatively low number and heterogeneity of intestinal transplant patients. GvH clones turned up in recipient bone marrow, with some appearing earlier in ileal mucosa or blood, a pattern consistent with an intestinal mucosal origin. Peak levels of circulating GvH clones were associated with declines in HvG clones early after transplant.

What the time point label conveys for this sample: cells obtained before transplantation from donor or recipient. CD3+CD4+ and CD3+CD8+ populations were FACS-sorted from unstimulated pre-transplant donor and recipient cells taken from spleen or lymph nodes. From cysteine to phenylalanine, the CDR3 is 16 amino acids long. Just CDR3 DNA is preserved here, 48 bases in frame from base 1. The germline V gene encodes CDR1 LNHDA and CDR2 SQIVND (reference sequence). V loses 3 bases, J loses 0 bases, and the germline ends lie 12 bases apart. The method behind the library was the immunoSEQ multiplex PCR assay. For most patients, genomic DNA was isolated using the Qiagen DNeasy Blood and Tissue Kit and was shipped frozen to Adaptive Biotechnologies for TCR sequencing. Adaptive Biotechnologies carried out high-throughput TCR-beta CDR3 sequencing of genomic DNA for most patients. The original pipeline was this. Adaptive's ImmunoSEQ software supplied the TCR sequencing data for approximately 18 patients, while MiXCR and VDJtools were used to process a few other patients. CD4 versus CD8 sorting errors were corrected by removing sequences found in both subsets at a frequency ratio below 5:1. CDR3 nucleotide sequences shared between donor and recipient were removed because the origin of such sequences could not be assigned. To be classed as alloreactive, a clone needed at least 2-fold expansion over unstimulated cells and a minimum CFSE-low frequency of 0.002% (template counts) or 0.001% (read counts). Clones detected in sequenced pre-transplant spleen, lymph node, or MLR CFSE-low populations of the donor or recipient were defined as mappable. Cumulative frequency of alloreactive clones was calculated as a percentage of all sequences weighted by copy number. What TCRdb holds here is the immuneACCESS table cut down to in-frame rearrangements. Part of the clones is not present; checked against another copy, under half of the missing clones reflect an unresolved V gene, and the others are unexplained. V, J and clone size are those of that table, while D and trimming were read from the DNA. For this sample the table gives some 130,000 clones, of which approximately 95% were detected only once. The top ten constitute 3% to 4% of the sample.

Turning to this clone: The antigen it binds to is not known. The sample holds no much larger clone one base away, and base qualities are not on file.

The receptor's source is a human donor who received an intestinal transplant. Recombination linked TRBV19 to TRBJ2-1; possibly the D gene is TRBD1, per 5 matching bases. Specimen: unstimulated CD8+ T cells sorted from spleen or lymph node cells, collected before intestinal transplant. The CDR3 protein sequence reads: CASSIGATSSYNEQFF. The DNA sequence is TGTGCCAGTAGTATTGGGGCGACGAGCTCCTACAATGAGCAGTTCTTC.